These T cell receptor beta chains were read from a single sample in a study of T cell responses to AZD1222 COVID-19 vaccine. TCRdb keeps only in-frame clones here, not all; method: immunoSEQ multiplex PCR. The data show 100,000 or so clones, roughly 88% seen once. This specimen was peripheral blood, taken on day 0 of AZD1222 vaccination. These receptors all stem from an adult in good health. Each CDR3 is given without its conserved first and last residue. A D gene is named only where the DNA matches it firmly. Some rows have no size entry. The others give once, few or many, or a class for an expanded clone.

TRBV7-2 NA NA ASSLGGFREETQY
TRBV19 NA few ASSARLGEKLF
TRBV7-3 TRBD1 NA ASSDRGYRNTIY
TRBV4-1 TRBD1 NA ASSQDRSAGGGEKLF
TRBV19 TRBD1 NA AGSGGTGNYGYT
TRBV2 NA NA ASSEHREFALYEQY
TRBV6-5 TRBD1 NA ASRAGTGNQPQH
TRBV5-4 TRBD2 medium-sized ASSWGTSVGEQY
TRBV10-3 NA NA AISGGVSSNQPQH
TRBV12-3/TRBV12-4 TRBD1 few ASRGTEPYEQY
TRBV13 TRBD1 NA ASSAQQGGGEQF
TRBV10-3 NA NA ATVENRDHTEAF
TRBV5-4 NA NA ASSLALGTAGNTIY
TRBV6-5 NA NA ASSWGVGGANVLT
TRBV7-2 NA NA ASSLNGAGNEQF
TRBV4-1 TRBD2 few ASSQDWTRSQTQY
TRBV6-5 TRBD2 NA ASGSGEAYNEQF
TRBV27 TRBD2 NA ASSFLSGSSYEQY
TRBV11-3 NA NA ASSLGENEKLF
TRBV27 NA NA ASSNTGDARPQH
TRBV3-1/TRBV3-2 TRBD2 NA ASSQMGGTYEQY
TRBV14 NA once ASSQRAQRYEQF
TRBV25-1 NA NA ASQLPGDNSPLH
TRBV3-1/TRBV3-2 TRBD1 NA ASRYGTGTRTGELF
TRBV18 NA NA ASSPQGVTNEKLF
TRBV11-2 NA NA ASSPEDQIEQF
TRBV29-1 NA once SVESNREGYT
TRBV5-8 NA NA ASSLGGSHGYT
TRBV6-4 NA few ASSDEEGSGGELF
TRBV25-1 NA NA ASSGANYGYT
TRBV3-1/TRBV3-2 NA NA ASSPDSSYNSPLH
TRBV3-1/TRBV3-2 TRBD1 NA ASSQDRGTVNSPLH
TRBV29-1 TRBD1 once SVGQGVWGYT
TRBV7-2 NA NA ASSSPFRGSGLGGETQY
TRBV2 NA NA ASSVRASNQPQH
TRBV11-2 TRBD2 NA ASSWTRLAPEQY
TRBV11-3 NA NA ASSSFGSGNTIY